This is a list of T cell receptor beta chains from one sample in a study of Graves' ophthalmopathy and Graves' hyperthyroidism. From the multiplex PCR reads, TCRdb called clonotypes with MiXCR, one entry per CDR3 protein. Of 220,000 or so distinct CDR3 sequences in the sample, 20% to 25% were seen once. The sequenced material came from peripheral blood. The receptors stem from a woman aged 45-59 years with Graves' ophthalmopathy. CDR3s include the opening cysteine and the closing phenylalanine or tryptophan. D genes are given only for firm matches. Rows give clone size only sometimes, using once, few, many, or a class for an expanded clone.

v_gene: TRBV12-3/TRBV12-4
abundance: many
j_gene: TRBJ1-1
d_gene: NA
CDR3nt: TGTGCCTGTTCTTCGCGGATTACTGAAGCTTTCTTT
CDR3aa: CACSSRITEAFF

v_gene: TRBV20-1
abundance: many
j_gene: TRBJ2-7
d_gene: TRBD1
CDR3nt: TGCAGTGCCCAAACAGGGGACTACGAGCAGTACTTC
CDR3aa: CSAQTGDYEQYF

v_gene: TRBV12-3/TRBV12-4
abundance: many
j_gene: TRBJ1-2
d_gene: NA
CDR3nt: TGTGCCAGCAGTCTTGGATCGGGCCACTATGGCTACACCTTC
CDR3aa: CASSLGSGHYGYTF

v_gene: TRBV28
abundance: many
j_gene: TRBJ1-2
d_gene: NA
CDR3nt: TGTGCCAGCAGTTTATATTCTGGTGTTGGCTACACCTTC
CDR3aa: CASSLYSGVGYTF

v_gene: TRBV29-1
abundance: many
j_gene: TRBJ1-1
d_gene: NA
CDR3nt: TGCAGCGTTGGGGAATACACTGAAGCTTTCTTT
CDR3aa: CSVGEYTEAFF

v_gene: TRBV5-1
abundance: many
j_gene: TRBJ1-2
d_gene: NA
CDR3nt: TGCGCCAGCAGCCGTGCCGAAAGTGGAGGCTACACCTTC
CDR3aa: CASSRAESGGYTF

v_gene: TRBV6-1
abundance: NA
j_gene: TRBJ2-5
d_gene: TRBD2
CDR3nt: TGTGCCAGCAACATTAAAGCGGGACTCCAAGAGACCCAGTACTTC
CDR3aa: CASNIKAGLQETQYF

v_gene: TRBV6-2/TRBV6-3
abundance: NA
j_gene: TRBJ2-7
d_gene: NA
CDR3nt: TGTGCCAGCAGTGACGATCACTACGAGCAGTACTTC
CDR3aa: CASSDDHYEQYF

v_gene: TRBV2
abundance: many
j_gene: TRBJ1-5
d_gene: TRBD1
CDR3nt: TGTGCCAGCAGCAGGACAGGGGATCAGCCCCAGCATTTT
CDR3aa: CASSRTGDQPQHF

v_gene: TRBV19
abundance: many
j_gene: TRBJ2-5
d_gene: TRBD2
CDR3nt: TGTGCCAGTAGTATAGTTGGAGCGGGGGGGTCGGAGACCCAGTACTTC
CDR3aa: CASSIVGAGGSETQYF

v_gene: TRBV29-1
abundance: many
j_gene: TRBJ2-5
d_gene: NA
CDR3nt: TGCAGCGTTGGTACGGGTGGGGAGACCCAGTACTTC
CDR3aa: CSVGTGGETQYF

v_gene: TRBV24-1
abundance: many
j_gene: TRBJ2-5
d_gene: NA
CDR3nt: TGTGCCACCAGTGATTTTCGGGGGAAGCAAGAGACCCAGTACTTC
CDR3aa: CATSDFRGKQETQYF

v_gene: TRBV27
abundance: many
j_gene: TRBJ2-3
d_gene: TRBD2
CDR3nt: TGTGCCAGCATCAGACGGGGGGTTACAGATACGCAGTATTTT
CDR3aa: CASIRRGVTDTQYF

v_gene: TRBV30
abundance: NA
j_gene: TRBJ1-2
d_gene: TRBD1
CDR3nt: TGTGCCTGGAGCGAACATGGGACAGCAGGGTATGGCTACACCTTC
CDR3aa: CAWSEHGTAGYGYTF

v_gene: TRBV3-1
abundance: many
j_gene: TRBJ2-7
d_gene: TRBD2
CDR3nt: TGTGCCAGCAGCCAACTGGGGACTAGCGCTACCTACGAGCAGTACTTC
CDR3aa: CASSQLGTSATYEQYF

v_gene: TRBV20-1
abundance: many
j_gene: TRBJ2-7
d_gene: TRBD2
CDR3nt: TGCAGTGCTAACTCCGCGGGAGCCTACGAGCAGTACTTC
CDR3aa: CSANSAGAYEQYF

v_gene: TRBV4-1
abundance: few
j_gene: TRBJ2-5
d_gene: NA
CDR3nt: TGCGCCAGCAGCCAAGATTTGGCGGCAGTTGGCGAGACCCAGTACTTC
CDR3aa: CASSQDLAAVGETQYF

v_gene: TRBV15
abundance: many
j_gene: TRBJ2-1
d_gene: TRBD2
CDR3nt: TGTGCCACCCTTAGCCCCCTAGCGGGAGGGACTTACAATGAGCAGTTCTTC
CDR3aa: CATLSPLAGGTYNEQFF

v_gene: TRBV6-1
abundance: once
j_gene: TRBJ1-1
d_gene: NA
CDR3nt: TGTGCCAGCGGGTGGCAGGGTGAAGCTTTCTTT
CDR3aa: CASGWQGEAFF

v_gene: TRBV20-1
abundance: many
j_gene: TRBJ2-7
d_gene: NA
CDR3nt: TGCAGTGCTAGAGTCGTAGCCGGCTACGAGCAGTACTTC
CDR3aa: CSARVVAGYEQYF

v_gene: TRBV24-1
abundance: many
j_gene: TRBJ1-2
d_gene: TRBD1
CDR3nt: TGTGCCACCAGTGATTGGAACAGGGGCTATGGCTACACCTTC
CDR3aa: CATSDWNRGYGYTF

v_gene: TRBV20-1
abundance: many
j_gene: TRBJ2-5
d_gene: NA
CDR3nt: TGCAGTACACTTCGTCGCGGGGCGGTAGAGACCCAGTACTTC
CDR3aa: CSTLRRGAVETQYF

v_gene: TRBV6-1
abundance: many
j_gene: TRBJ1-5
d_gene: NA
CDR3nt: TGTGCCAGCAGTGAATTGAGCAATCAGGGCAATCAGCCCCAGCATTTT
CDR3aa: CASSELSNQGNQPQHF

v_gene: TRBV5-1
abundance: many
j_gene: TRBJ2-7
d_gene: TRBD1
CDR3nt: TGCGCCAGCAGCGCCGGGGACAGGGGCAACGAGCAGTACTTC
CDR3aa: CASSAGDRGNEQYF

v_gene: TRBV2
abundance: NA
j_gene: TRBJ2-2
d_gene: TRBD2
CDR3nt: TGTGCCAGCAGTGGTCCTAGCGGGAGGGGTTTCACCGGGGAGCTGTTTTTT
CDR3aa: CASSGPSGRGFTGELFF

v_gene: TRBV9
abundance: few
j_gene: TRBJ2-1
d_gene: TRBD2
CDR3nt: TGTGCCAGCAGCGCCTCGGGAGCGGGAGTATATGAGCAGTTCTTC
CDR3aa: CASSASGAGVYEQFF

v_gene: TRBV9
abundance: many
j_gene: TRBJ2-7
d_gene: TRBD1
CDR3nt: TGTGCCAGCAGCGTAGGAGGGACAGGGGGATACGAGCAGTACTTC
CDR3aa: CASSVGGTGGYEQYF

v_gene: TRBV28
abundance: NA
j_gene: TRBJ2-5
d_gene: TRBD2
CDR3nt: TGTGCCAGCAGTTTGAAAGATCCTAGCGGGACGCGGACACAGTACTTC
CDR3aa: CASSLKDPSGTRTQYF

v_gene: TRBV9
abundance: many
j_gene: TRBJ2-7
d_gene: TRBD2
CDR3nt: TGTGCCAGCAGCGTAGAACTAGCGGGCGCATACTTC
CDR3aa: CASSVELAGAYF

v_gene: TRBV7-3
abundance: NA
j_gene: TRBJ2-7
d_gene: NA
CDR3nt: TGTGCCAGCAGCCCGGGGTTGGGAGTTGAGCAGTACTTC
CDR3aa: CASSPGLGVEQYF

v_gene: TRBV20-1
abundance: NA
j_gene: TRBJ2-7
d_gene: NA
CDR3nt: TGCAGTGCCTGGGTACTACCCTACGAGCAGTACTTC
CDR3aa: CSAWVLPYEQYF

v_gene: TRBV4-1
abundance: few
j_gene: TRBJ2-7
d_gene: NA
CDR3nt: TGCGCCAGCAGCCAGCGGACAGAGGGGAATGAGCAGTACTTC
CDR3aa: CASSQRTEGNEQYF

v_gene: TRBV12-3/TRBV12-4
abundance: many
j_gene: TRBJ2-7
d_gene: NA
CDR3nt: TGTGCCAGCAGTTTCCGAAAGCCGTCAGGGCATTCCGAGCAGTACTTC
CDR3aa: CASSFRKPSGHSEQYF

v_gene: TRBV29-1
abundance: many
j_gene: TRBJ2-5
d_gene: NA
CDR3nt: TGCAGCGTTGAGTTGAGGGTGGAGGAATGGGAGACCCAGTACTTC
CDR3aa: CSVELRVEEWETQYF

v_gene: TRBV9
abundance: many
j_gene: TRBJ2-7
d_gene: NA
CDR3nt: TGTGCCAGCAGCGTAGAGGAGGGGTACGAGCAGTACTTC
CDR3aa: CASSVEEGYEQYF

v_gene: TRBV11-2
abundance: NA
j_gene: TRBJ1-6
d_gene: NA
CDR3nt: TGTGCCAGCAGCTTATCTTATAATTCACCCCTCCACTTT
CDR3aa: CASSLSYNSPLHF

v_gene: TRBV20-1
abundance: many
j_gene: TRBJ1-1
d_gene: NA
CDR3nt: TGCAGTGCTAGAGCACCCCCCGGGAACACTGAAGCTTTCTTT
CDR3aa: CSARAPPGNTEAFF

v_gene: TRBV28
abundance: few
j_gene: TRBJ1-2
d_gene: NA
CDR3nt: TGTGCCAGCACAGTGGGCTATGGCTACACCTTC
CDR3aa: CASTVGYGYTF

v_gene: TRBV30
abundance: many
j_gene: TRBJ2-2
d_gene: NA
CDR3nt: TGTGCCTGGAGATCCCCGGAGGGCCTTCGATCCGGGGAGCTGTTTTTT
CDR3aa: CAWRSPEGLRSGELFF

v_gene: TRBV6-4
abundance: many
j_gene: TRBJ1-1
d_gene: TRBD1
CDR3nt: TGTGCCAGCAGTGCTTTACTCCCCGGGACAGGGAATAGTAACACTGAAGCTTTCTTT
CDR3aa: CASSALLPGTGNSNTEAFF

v_gene: TRBV4-1
abundance: NA
j_gene: TRBJ2-7
d_gene: TRBD2
CDR3nt: TGCGCCAGCAGCCAAGCCGTACTAGCGGGAGGCGAGCAGTACTTC
CDR3aa: CASSQAVLAGGEQYF

v_gene: TRBV5-1
abundance: many
j_gene: TRBJ2-7
d_gene: NA
CDR3nt: TGTGCCAGCAGCTTACAGGGCTACGAGCAGTACTTC
CDR3aa: CASSLQGYEQYF